Listed below are T cell receptor beta chains from one sample, sequenced in a study of T-cell memory formation after mild COVID-19. TCRdb ran MiXCR on the 5' RACE reads and lists one entry per CDR3 protein. This sample yields under 250,000 distinct CDR3 sequences, of which 9.5% are seen a single time; around 3.3% belongs to the top ten. Material for sequencing was PBMCs or a T cell subset sorted from them (not recorded which). The receptors here all came from a man aged 18 to 35 who had mild COVID-19 (a few samples of this study predate the infection). Cell type and time point are not known. The CDR3 runs from the conserved cysteine through the conserved F or W.

V	length	J	CDR3
TRBV10-1	13	TRBJ1-1	CASREDRDLEAFF
TRBV12-3/TRBV12-4	13	TRBJ1-5	CASTPSSNQPQHF
TRBV11-3	16	TRBJ1-6	CASSLPKSSYNSPLHF
TRBV5-1	13	TRBJ1-2	CASSEGQGFGYTF
TRBV12-3/TRBV12-4	13	TRBJ2-7	CASRRTGGHEQYF
TRBV7-9	12	TRBJ1-2	CASSPENYGYTF
TRBV20-1	15	TRBJ2-1	CSARPTGGNYNEQFF
TRBV7-6	14	TRBJ1-1	CASSSFRGNTEAFF
TRBV7-9	15	TRBJ2-2	CASSQGQGNTGELFF
TRBV10-3	13	TRBJ2-4	CATLGTGANIQYF
TRBV6-2/TRBV6-3	15	TRBJ1-2	CASSYGSRGNYGYTF
TRBV30	13	TRBJ2-7	CAWSVRTGGEQYF
TRBV29-1	13	TRBJ2-1	CSDGLAGPEVQFF
TRBV10-3	16	TRBJ2-2	CAIRSSGGENTGELFF
TRBV3-1	18	TRBJ2-1	CASSPSRTSGGALDEQFF
TRBV4-1	16	TRBJ2-1	CASSEVGASSYNEQFF
TRBV7-2	13	TRBJ2-7	CASSYPDLYEQYF
TRBV25-1	14	TRBJ2-7	CASSRQFGVYEQYF
TRBV7-2	18	TRBJ1-1	CASSHPRRRGIMNTEAFF
TRBV12-3/TRBV12-4	15	TRBJ2-1	CASSLRLAAYNEQFF
TRBV20-1	14	TRBJ2-5	CSARRSGTLETQYF
TRBV7-9	14	TRBJ1-5	CASSPRGNNQPQHF
TRBV7-8	16	TRBJ2-4	CASSLGAGRAKNIQYF
TRBV11-3	16	TRBJ2-3	CASSLTPGQGTDTQYF
TRBV7-2	16	TRBJ2-7	CASSPRGHLSSYEQYF
TRBV20-1	11	TRBJ1-1	CSAHRVTEAFF
TRBV5-1	18	TRBJ1-6	CASSLTHSGTGVNSPLHF
TRBV5-1	15	TRBJ2-1	CASSLATSGGQEQFF
TRBV2	17	TRBJ2-2	CASSERGSRTLTGELFF
TRBV12-3/TRBV12-4	15	TRBJ2-7	CASSFTGDPRAEQYF
TRBV20-1	16	TRBJ2-1	CSAQSSGHSSYNEQFF
TRBV7-3	13	TRBJ2-1	CASSLGGTNEQFF
TRBV29-1	12	TRBJ1-1	CSVDPTGNEAFF
TRBV11-2	16	-	CASSFRVQGGSYEQYF
TRBV6-2/TRBV6-3	16	TRBJ2-7	CASSYSGTGSFEEQYF